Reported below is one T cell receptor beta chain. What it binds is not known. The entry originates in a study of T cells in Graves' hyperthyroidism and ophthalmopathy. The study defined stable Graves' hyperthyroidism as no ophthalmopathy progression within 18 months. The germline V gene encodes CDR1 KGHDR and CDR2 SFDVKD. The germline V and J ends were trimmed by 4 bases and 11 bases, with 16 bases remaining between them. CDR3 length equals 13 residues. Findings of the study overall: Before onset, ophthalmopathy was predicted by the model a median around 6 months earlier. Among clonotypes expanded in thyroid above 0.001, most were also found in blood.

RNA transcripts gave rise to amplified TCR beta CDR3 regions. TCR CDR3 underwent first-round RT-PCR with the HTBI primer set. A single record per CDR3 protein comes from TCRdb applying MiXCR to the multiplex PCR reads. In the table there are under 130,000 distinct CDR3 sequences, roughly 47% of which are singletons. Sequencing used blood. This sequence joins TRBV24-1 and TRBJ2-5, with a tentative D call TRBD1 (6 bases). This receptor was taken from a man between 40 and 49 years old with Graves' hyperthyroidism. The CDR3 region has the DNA TGTGCCACCAGTGACCTTAGGGGGTATACGCAGTACTTC. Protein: CATSDLRGYTQYF.